A selection of T cell receptor beta chains follows, all from one sample in a study of cytomegalovirus exposure and HLA in healthy donors. Produced via immunoSEQ multiplex PCR; TCRdb's table is partial and in-frame only. Of over 150,000 clones listed, roughly 80% are singletons. Source material: PBMCs. These receptors were collected from a woman between 25 and 40 years old in good health and CMV-seropositive. Each CDR3 is given with its conserved first and last residue. Fields, in order: CDR3 length, V gene, D gene, clone size, J gene, CDR3 protein, CDR3 DNA. The D gene is left open where the match is weak. Clone size is not always given. Where it is, it says once, few, many or a class for expanded clones.

>16|TRBV7-3|TRBD1|.|TRBJ2-1
CASSLIRDRGLNEQFF
TGTGCCAGCAGCTTGATCCGGGACAGGGGTCTTAATGAGCAGTTCTTC
>14|TRBV15|.|.|TRBJ2-3
CATSRQGLTDTQYF
TGTGCCACCAGCAGACAGGGTTTGACAGATACGCAGTATTTT
>18|TRBV7-2|.|.|TRBJ2-3
CASSHPPISGGLTDTQYF
TGTGCCAGCAGCCATCCGCCAATAAGCGGCGGACTCACAGATACGCAGTATTTT
>13|TRBV19|.|.|TRBJ2-5
CASSGQGGETQYF
TGTGCCAGTAGTGGGCAGGGTGGAGAGACCCAGTACTTC
>15|TRBV7-3|.|.|TRBJ1-2
CASSFGYRVNYGYTF
TGTGCCAGCAGCTTCGGATACAGGGTCAACTATGGCTACACCTTC
>19|TRBV7-9|TRBD1|once|TRBJ2-1
CASSLVGAGGRSSYNEQFF
TGTGCCAGCAGCTTAGTCGGGGCAGGGGGACGAAGCTCCTACAATGAGCAGTTCTTC
>16|TRBV5-5|.|.|TRBJ1-5
CASSRYRTVDNQPQHF
TGTGCCAGCAGTCGTTATAGGACAGTGGACAATCAGCCCCAGCATTTT
>13|TRBV6-5|.|.|TRBJ2-7
CASSPRFSYEQYF
TGTGCCAGCAGTCCGAGGTTCTCCTACGAGCAGTACTTC
>15|TRBV18|TRBD2|few|TRBJ2-3
CASSPRTSPTDTQYF
TGTGCCAGCTCACCAAGGACTAGCCCAACAGATACGCAGTATTTT
>13|TRBV5-6|TRBD1|once|TRBJ1-2
CASSLGQGHGYTF
TGTGCCAGCAGCTTGGGACAGGGACATGGCTACACCTTC
>14|TRBV4-3|TRBD2|.|TRBJ2-5
CASSHGTSGETQYF
TGCGCCAGCAGCCACGGGACTAGCGGCGAGACCCAGTACTTC
>18|TRBV7-9|TRBD1|.|TRBJ2-1
CASSLATGQGAIYNEQFF
TGTGCCAGCAGCTTAGCCACAGGACAGGGGGCTATCTACAATGAGCAGTTCTTC
>15|TRBV7-2|.|few|TRBJ1-6
CASSPNSAGNSPLHF
TGTGCCAGCAGCCCTAACAGTGCCGGCAATTCACCCCTCCACTTT
>14|TRBV11-1|TRBD1|few|TRBJ2-7
CASSLNQGAYEQYF
TGTGCCAGCAGCTTAAACCAGGGGGCCTACGAGCAGTACTTC
>15|TRBV10-3|.|.|TRBJ1-3
CAIRTGTFSGNTIYF
TGTGCCATCAGGACAGGTACATTCTCTGGAAACACCATATATTTT
>16|TRBV28|TRBD2|.|TRBJ2-7
CASSSSGGGTTHEQYF
TGTGCCAGCAGCAGCTCGGGCGGGGGAACTACCCACGAGCAGTACTTC
>14|TRBV7-8|.|.|TRBJ1-1
CASSLVAGYTEAFF
TGTGCCAGCAGCTTAGTTGCAGGGTACACTGAAGCTTTCTTT
>13|TRBV19|TRBD1|.|TRBJ1-6
CASRTGINSPLHF
TGTGCCAGTCGGACAGGGATTAATTCACCCCTCCACTTT
>14|TRBV5-4|.|.|TRBJ1-2
CASSAEQGPHGYTF
TGTGCCAGCAGCGCCGAACAGGGCCCCCATGGCTACACCTTC
>12|TRBV29-1|.|.|TRBJ1-1
CSVLGGNTEAFF
TGCAGCGTATTAGGAGGGAACACTGAAGCTTTCTTT
>15|TRBV9|.|.|TRBJ2-4
CASSSAGAPKNIQYF
TGTGCCAGCAGCTCTGCGGGGGCCCCCAAAAACATTCAGTACTTC
>15|TRBV6-5|.|.|TRBJ1-2
CASSYLSGTNYGYTF
TGTGCCAGCAGTTACTTGTCGGGGACAAACTATGGCTACACCTTC
>13|TRBV18|.|.|TRBJ2-3
CASSPGADDTQYF
TGTGCCAGCTCACCAGGGGCAGATGATACGCAGTATTTT
>16|TRBV30|.|.|TRBJ1-1
CAWRNSIGQGNTEAFF
TGTGCCTGGAGGAACTCTATAGGACAAGGGAACACTGAAGCTTTCTTT
>14|TRBV12-5|TRBD2|few|TRBJ2-5
CASGSASGGETQYF
TGTGCTAGTGGTTCCGCCTCGGGGGGGGAGACCCAGTACTTC
>15|TRBV7-8|TRBD1|.|TRBJ1-1
CASSHRRTGWNEAFF
TGTGCCAGCAGCCACCGGCGGACAGGGTGGAATGAAGCTTTCTTT
>16|TRBV7-2|TRBD2|.|TRBJ2-7
CASSAGTSGGPYEQYF
TGTGCCAGCAGCGCAGGGACTAGCGGGGGACCCTACGAGCAGTACTTC
>13|TRBV5-6|.|once|TRBJ2-2
CASTLRGIGELFF
TGTGCCAGCACCCTAAGGGGGATCGGGGAGCTGTTTTTT